The entry below gives a single T cell receptor beta chain sequence along with its context. The assay was immunoSEQ multiplex PCR, and TCRdb's table has in-frame clones only and misses some. This sample yields some 140,000 clones, of which about 91% are seen a single time; 2.5% to 3.5% belongs to the top ten. The sample originates from a study of T cell responses to AZD1222 COVID-19 vaccine. Deletions cut 4 bases from V and 0 bases from J, with 17 bases between. The CDR3 covers 16 residues. Germline V CDR1 and CDR2: SGHNT, YYREEE (reference sequence). This clonotype originated in an adult in good health. This chain connects TRBV5-4 to TRBJ2-7; no definite D call. Sequenced here: peripheral blood, sampled on day 0 of AZD1222 vaccination. As DNA, the CDR3 is TGTGCCAGCAGCCTCTCCCAGGCAGAAATCTCCTACGAGCAGTACTTC. Residues: CASSLSQAEISYEQYF.